These T cell receptor beta chains were read from a single sample in a study of blood T cells in healthy people across ages. TCRdb re-called the 5' RACE reads with MiXCR, one entry per CDR3 protein. Altogether around 1,000,000 distinct CDR3 sequences are present, around 27% being singletons, with the ten largest covering about 0.69%. The same data also went into a second study, on T cells of mothers and their children.

The sequenced sample consisted of blood. These receptors all come from a girl aged 2 to 10 in good health. The CDR3 runs from the conserved cysteine through the conserved F or W. D genes are given only for firm matches. Where a row states a size, it is once, few, many or the class of an expanded clone; other rows omit it.

TRBJ2-1 - TRBD1 TRBV7-2 CASSRRGDRVFDEQFF TGTGCCAGCAGCCGTAGGGGAGACAGGGTGTTCGATGAGCAGTTCTTC
TRBJ2-3 few - TRBV6-5 CASTKGLGADTQYF TGTGCCAGCACTAAGGGGCTAGGAGCAGATACGCAGTATTTT
TRBJ1-2 - - TRBV20-1 CSAEQGTNGYTF TGCAGTGCTGAACAGGGTACGAACGGCTACACCTTC
TRBJ2-7 few TRBD1 TRBV10-3 CAISQGQDYEQYF TGTGCCATCAGCCAGGGACAGGACTACGAGCAGTACTTC
TRBJ1-2 - - TRBV12-3/TRBV12-4 CASSFGRGDYTF TGTGCCAGCAGTTTCGGCAGGGGTGACTACACCTTC
TRBJ2-2 - - TRBV12-3/TRBV12-4 CASSWGGPATGELFF TGTGCCAGCAGTTGGGGGGGGCCCGCCACCGGGGAGCTGTTTTTT
TRBJ2-7 - - TRBV9 CASSPRTGTTYEQYF TGTGCCAGCAGCCCCCGGACAGGGACTACCTACGAGCAGTACTTC
TRBJ2-7 - TRBD1 TRBV10-3 CAISGRTGSEQYF TGTGCCATCAGTGGGCGGACAGGGAGCGAGCAGTACTTC
TRBJ2-2 many - TRBV15 CATSRIDGGTGELFF TGTGCCACCAGCAGAATTGACGGAGGCACCGGGGAGCTGTTTTTT
TRBJ2-2 few TRBD1 TRBV24-1 CATSDRDRGTGELFF TGCGCCACCAGTGACCGGGACAGGGGCACCGGGGAGCTGTTTTTT
TRBJ2-1 few - TRBV2 CASSKDQDNEQFF TGTGCCAGCAGTAAGGACCAGGACAATGAGCAGTTCTTC
TRBJ1-4 few - TRBV7-9 CASSLDSRREKLFF TGTGCCAGCAGCTTGGACAGTAGGAGAGAAAAACTGTTTTTT
TRBJ1-2 - - TRBV3-1 CASREKGSGYTF TGTGCCAGCAGGGAGAAGGGCAGCGGCTACACCTTC
TRBJ2-5 once - TRBV29-1 CSVEIPSLSPLQETQYF TGCAGCGTTGAAATACCGTCGCTTAGTCCTTTACAAGAGACCCAGTACTTC
TRBJ2-3 - TRBD2 TRBV20-1 CSASAGDGGPSTDTQYF TGCAGTGCCTCCGCGGGGGACGGAGGTCCTAGCACAGATACGCAGTATTTT
TRBJ2-5 many - TRBV29-1 CSAFLRDREETQYF TGCAGCGCGTTCCTCCGGGACCGAGAAGAGACCCAGTACTTC
TRBJ1-2 - - TRBV7-8 CASSPEGPGVYGYTF TGTGCCAGCAGCCCCGAAGGGCCGGGAGTTTATGGCTACACCTTC
TRBJ2-3 - - TRBV7-9 CASRITGITDTQYF TGTGCCAGCAGAATTACAGGGATTACAGATACGCAGTATTTT
TRBJ2-4 - - TRBV7-2 CASSLARGDGKNIQYF TGTGCCAGCAGCTTAGCGCGTGGGGACGGGAAAAACATTCAGTACTTC
TRBJ2-2 - TRBD2 TRBV11-2 CASSRRLAANTGELFF TGTGCCAGCAGCCGTCGACTAGCGGCGAACACCGGGGAGCTGTTTTTT
TRBJ2-1 many - TRBV27 CASSLSGSIYNEQFF TGTGCCAGCAGTTTATCAGGTAGTATTTACAATGAGCAGTTCTTC
TRBJ2-4 - - TRBV29-1 CSVVGRLAKNIQYF TGCAGCGTTGTCGGGCGACTAGCCAAAAACATTCAGTACTTC
TRBJ2-1 - - TRBV12-5 CASGSGLEQFF TGTGCTAGTGGTTCAGGACTTGAGCAGTTCTTC
TRBJ2-7 few TRBD1 TRBV29-1 CSVEGPGTAYEQYF TGCAGCGTTGAAGGTCCCGGGACAGCTTACGAGCAGTACTTC
TRBJ1-4 - - TRBV29-1 CSVVSRNNEKLFF TGCAGCGTTGTGTCGAGGAACAATGAAAAACTGTTTTTT
TRBJ2-3 - - TRBV7-9 CASSPPGFTDTQYF TGTGCCAGCAGCCCACCCGGCTTCACAGATACGCAGTATTTT
TRBJ2-5 few TRBD2 TRBV6-1 CASRPFSLREGWETQYF TGTGCCAGCAGGCCGTTTTCCCTGCGGGAGGGCTGGGAGACCCAGTACTTC
TRBJ1-1 once - TRBV27 CASSLVYQGNTEAFF TGTGCCAGCAGTTTAGTATATCAGGGGAACACTGAAGCTTTCTTT
TRBJ1-2 few - TRBV6-2/TRBV6-3 CASADSQHPYGYTF TGTGCCAGCGCGGACTCTCAACACCCCTATGGCTACACCTTC
TRBJ2-7 few - TRBV7-8 CASSSTTTLSYEQYF TGTGCCAGCAGCTCTACTACGACACTTTCCTACGAGCAGTACTTC
TRBJ2-5 - - TRBV6-6 CATQPLQGGIETQYF TGTGCCACCCAACCCCTCCAGGGTGGTATAGAGACCCAGTACTTC
TRBJ2-7 once TRBD2 TRBV7-2 CASSSRTSEGYEQYF TGTGCCAGCAGCTCTCGGACTAGCGAGGGCTACGAGCAGTACTTC
TRBJ1-1 - TRBD1 TRBV27 CASSFSTGRTEAFF TGTGCCAGCAGTTTTTCGACAGGGCGCACTGAAGCTTTCTTT
TRBJ2-5 - - TRBV7-3 CASSPGGRVTETQYF TGTGCCAGCAGCCCGGGGGGCAGGGTAACAGAGACCCAGTACTTC
TRBJ2-5 few TRBD2 TRBV6-6 CASERGGRETQYF TGTGCCAGTGAACGGGGGGGCCGAGAGACCCAGTACTTC
TRBJ1-6 - TRBD1 TRBV6-5 CASSFDSYRDSNSPLHF TGTGCCAGCAGTTTTGACTCGTACCGGGACAGTAATTCACCCCTCCACTTT
TRBJ1-4 once - TRBV29-1 CSVVSTENEKLFF TGCAGCGTTGTTTCAACAGAGAATGAAAAACTGTTTTTT
TRBJ1-4 - - TRBV6-5 CAGSRTVVNEKLFF TGTGCCGGCAGTCGGACCGTGGTTAATGAAAAACTGTTTTTT
TRBJ2-2 - TRBD2 TRBV3-1 CASRNSGRTNTGELFF TGTGCCAGCAGGAATAGCGGGAGGACGAACACCGGGGAGCTGTTTTTT
TRBJ1-2 - TRBD1 TRBV29-1 CSVEIRGQGSGGYTF TGCAGCGTTGAAATTCGGGGACAGGGATCCGGTGGCTACACCTTC
TRBJ2-1 - - TRBV29-1 CSVETLYNEQFF TGCAGCGTCGAGACTCTTTACAATGAGCAGTTCTTC
TRBJ2-1 few TRBD2 TRBV13 CACTSTLAGDHNEQFF TGTGCCTGCACCTCCACCCTAGCGGGGGACCACAATGAGCAGTTCTTC
TRBJ2-4 - TRBD2 TRBV7-2 CASSLRPVGLAELAKNIQYF TGTGCCAGCAGCTTAAGGCCGGTGGGACTAGCGGAACTAGCCAAAAACATTCAGTACTTC
TRBJ1-1 few - TRBV11-2 CASSSGPPEAFF TGTGCCAGCAGTTCCGGGCCCCCTGAAGCTTTCTTT
TRBJ1-4 - - TRBV5-1 CASSPSRAAPEKLFF TGCGCCAGCAGCCCGAGTAGGGCCGCCCCTGAAAAACTGTTTTTT
TRBJ2-4 few - TRBV6-5 CACSGNFKNIQYF TGTGCCTGCTCCGGGAACTTCAAAAACATTCAGTACTTC
TRBJ2-5 - - TRBV29-1 CSVSLRLLQETQYF TGCAGCGTTTCCCTTCGGCTCCTTCAAGAGACCCAGTACTTC
TRBJ2-7 - TRBD2 TRBV5-1 CASSLVAGVHHEQYF TGCGCCAGCAGCTTGGTGGCGGGAGTCCACCACGAGCAGTATTTC
TRBJ2-7 - TRBD2 TRBV7-2 CASSLEYGGGEQYF TGTGCCAGCAGCTTAGAGTATGGGGGGGGCGAGCAGTACTTC
TRBJ1-5 - - TRBV5-1 CASSLESGRYQLQHF TGCGCCAGCAGCTTGGAGTCAGGGAGGTATCAGCTCCAGCATTTT
TRBJ1-5 many - TRBV9 CASSVGSNQPQHF TGTGCCAGCAGTGTCGGAAGCAATCAGCCCCAGCATTTT
TRBJ2-5 few TRBD1 TRBV29-1 CSVPPDRGETQYF TGCAGCGTCCCACCCGACAGGGGGGAGACCCAGTACTTC
TRBJ2-1 few - TRBV24-1 CATSDLTLGPLSSYNEQFF TGTGCCACCAGTGATTTAACTTTGGGGCCGCTTTCCTCCTACAATGAGCAGTTCTTC